This TCR beta chain came from a study of cytomegalovirus exposure and HLA in healthy donors. The CDR3 runs to 14 residues. Germline V gene lookup returns CDR1 KGHSH and CDR2 LQKENI. V was pared by 3 bases and J by 5 bases, with 13 bases between. 60 Vbeta and 13 Jbeta primers were used in PCR. The method was immunoSEQ multiplex PCR; TCRdb's version includes in-frame clones alone and lacks a portion of them. The sample yields approximately 170,000 clones, around 80% seen once. The chain joins TRBV18 to TRBJ1-1; a weak D match, TRBD1 (5 bases). The sequenced material came from PBMCs. This receptor was identified in a woman aged 50 to 65 in good health and CMV-seropositive. The CDR3 loop reads CASSPSGGGTEAFF. Written as DNA, the CDR3 is TGTGCCAGCTCACCGTCGGGGGGAGGTACTGAAGCTTTCTTT.